Reported below is one T cell receptor (beta chain). The PCR made use of 60 Vbeta and 13 Jbeta primers. The repertoire was sequenced with immunoSEQ multiplex PCR; TCRdb's copy has only in-frame clones and lacks some. This sample has 100,000 to 150,000 clones, with roughly 79% found just once. The sample originates from a study of cytomegalovirus exposure and HLA in healthy donors. Per germline, CDR1 SQVTM and CDR2 ANQGSEA. Trimming removed 4 bases from V and 0 bases from J, with 15 bases in between. The CDR3 spans 15 residues. The sample taken for sequencing was PBMCs. This sequence originates from a young man in good health and CMV-seronegative. This chain uses TRBV29-1 with TRBJ1-1, with D hard to call. The CDR3 bases are TGCAGCGTTGGAAAACCGGGTCCCATGAACACTGAAGCTTTCTTT. Its translation is CSVGKPGPMNTEAFF.